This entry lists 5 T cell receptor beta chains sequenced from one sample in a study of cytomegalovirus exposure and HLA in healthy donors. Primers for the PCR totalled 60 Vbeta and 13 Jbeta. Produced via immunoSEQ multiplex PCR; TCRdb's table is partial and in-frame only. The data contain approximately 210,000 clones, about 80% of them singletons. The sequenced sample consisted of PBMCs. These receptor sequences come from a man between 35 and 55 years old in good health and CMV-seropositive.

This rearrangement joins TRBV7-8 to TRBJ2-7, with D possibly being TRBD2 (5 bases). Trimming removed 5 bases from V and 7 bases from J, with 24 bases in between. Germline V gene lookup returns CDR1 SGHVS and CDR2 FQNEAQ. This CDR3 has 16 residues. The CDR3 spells CASSTLSAAPSSEQYV. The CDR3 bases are TGTGCCAGCAGCACACTGAGTGCGGCGCCTAGCTCTGAGCAGTACGTC.

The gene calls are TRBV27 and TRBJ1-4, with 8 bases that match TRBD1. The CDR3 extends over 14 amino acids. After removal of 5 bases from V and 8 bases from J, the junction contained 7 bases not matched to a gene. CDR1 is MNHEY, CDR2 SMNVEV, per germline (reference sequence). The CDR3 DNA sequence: TGTGCCAGCAGTCCCGGACAGGGAAGGGAAAAACTGTTTTTT. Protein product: CASSPGQGREKLFF.

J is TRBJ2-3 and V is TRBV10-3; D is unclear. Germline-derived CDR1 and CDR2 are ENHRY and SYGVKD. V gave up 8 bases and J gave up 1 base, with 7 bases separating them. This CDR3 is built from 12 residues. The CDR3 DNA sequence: TGTGCCATCCGCAGCGGCACAGATACGCAGTATTTT. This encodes CAIRSGTDTQYF.

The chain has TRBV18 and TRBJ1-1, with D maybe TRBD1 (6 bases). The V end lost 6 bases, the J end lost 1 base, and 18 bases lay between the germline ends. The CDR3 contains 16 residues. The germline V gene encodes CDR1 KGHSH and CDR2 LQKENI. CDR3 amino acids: CASSLPRTAQNTEAFF. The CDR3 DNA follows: TGTGCCAGCTCCCTCCCCCGGACAGCGCAGAACACTGAAGCTTTCTTT.

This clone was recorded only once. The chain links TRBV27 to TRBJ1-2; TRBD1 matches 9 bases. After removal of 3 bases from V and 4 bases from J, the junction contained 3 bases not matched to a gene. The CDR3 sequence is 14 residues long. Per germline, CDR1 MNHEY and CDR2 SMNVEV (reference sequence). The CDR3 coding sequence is TGTGCCAGCAGTTTCGGGACAGGGAGCTATGGCTACACCTTC. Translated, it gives CASSFGTGSYGYTF.